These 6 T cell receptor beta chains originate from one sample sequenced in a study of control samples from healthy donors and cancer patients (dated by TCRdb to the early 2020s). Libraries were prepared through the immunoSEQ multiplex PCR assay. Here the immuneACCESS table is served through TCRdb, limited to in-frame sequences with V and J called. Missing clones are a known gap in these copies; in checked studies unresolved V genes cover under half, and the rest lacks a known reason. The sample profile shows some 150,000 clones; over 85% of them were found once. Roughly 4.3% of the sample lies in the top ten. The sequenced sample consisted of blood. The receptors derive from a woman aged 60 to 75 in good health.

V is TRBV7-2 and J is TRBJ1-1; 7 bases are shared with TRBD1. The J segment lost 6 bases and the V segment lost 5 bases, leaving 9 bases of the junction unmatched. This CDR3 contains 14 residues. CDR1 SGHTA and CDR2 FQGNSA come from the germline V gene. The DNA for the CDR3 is TGTGCCAGCAGCCTCGAAGGGGGCATCGCTGAAGCTTTCTTT. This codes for CASSLEGGIAEAFF.

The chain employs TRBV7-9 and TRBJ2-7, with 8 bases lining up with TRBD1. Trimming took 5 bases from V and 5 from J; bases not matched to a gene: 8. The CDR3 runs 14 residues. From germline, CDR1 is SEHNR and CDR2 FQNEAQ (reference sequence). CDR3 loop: CASSPKKDRDEQYF. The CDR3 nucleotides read TGTGCCAGCAGCCCCAAAAAGGACAGGGACGAGCAGTACTTC. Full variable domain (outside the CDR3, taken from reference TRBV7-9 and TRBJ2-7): DTGVSQNPRHKITKRGQNVTFRCDPISEHNRLYWYRQTLGQGPEFLTYFQNEAQLEKSRLLSDRFSAERPKGSFSTLEIQRTEQGDSAMYLCASSPKKDRDEQYFGPGTRLTVT.

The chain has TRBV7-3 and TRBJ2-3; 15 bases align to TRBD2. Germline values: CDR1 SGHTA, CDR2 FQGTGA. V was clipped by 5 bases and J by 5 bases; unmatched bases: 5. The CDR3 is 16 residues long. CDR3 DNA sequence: TGTGCCAGCAGCCAGGGACTAGCGGGGGGTTTAGATACGCAGTATTTT. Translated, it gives CASSQGLAGGLDTQYF.

The CDR3 reads CASSPAEGGEAFF. Here the CDR3 DNA reads TGTGCCAGCTCACCGGCTGAAGGAGGTGAGGCTTTCTTT. The rearrangement links TRBV18 to TRBJ1-1; no firm D call. V lost 3 bases, J lost 11 bases, and 16 bases lay in between. The CDR3 has 13 amino acids. CDR1 KGHSH and CDR2 LQKENI come from the germline V gene.

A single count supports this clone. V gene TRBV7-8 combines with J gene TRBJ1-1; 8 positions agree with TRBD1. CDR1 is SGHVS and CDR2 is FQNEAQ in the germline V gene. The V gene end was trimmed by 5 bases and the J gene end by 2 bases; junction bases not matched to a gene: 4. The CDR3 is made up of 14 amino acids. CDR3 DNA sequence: TGTGCCAGCAGCCCCCAGGGGGCAAACACTGAAGCTTTCTTT. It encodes CASSPQGANTEAFF. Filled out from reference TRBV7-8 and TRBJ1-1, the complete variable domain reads GAGVSQSPRYKVAKRGQDVALRCDPISGHVSLFWYQQALGQGPEFLTYFQNEAQLDKSGLPSDRFFAERPEGSVSTLKIQRTQQEDSAVYLCASSPQGANTEAFFGQGTRLTVV.

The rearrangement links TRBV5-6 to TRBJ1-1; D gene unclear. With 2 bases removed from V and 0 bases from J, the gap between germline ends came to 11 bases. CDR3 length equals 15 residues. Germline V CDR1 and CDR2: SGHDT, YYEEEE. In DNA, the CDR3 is TGTGCCAGCAGCTTTTTTTCGGGAATGAACACTGAAGCTTTCTTT. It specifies CASSFFSGMNTEAFF. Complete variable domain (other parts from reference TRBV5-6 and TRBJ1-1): DAGVTQSPTHLIKTRGQQVTLRCSPKSGHDTVSWYQQALGQGPQFIFQYYEEEERQRGNFPDRFSGHQFPNYSSELNVNALLLGDSALYLCASSFFSGMNTEAFFGQGTRLTVV.